This TCR beta chain was found in a study of OX40 agonist ivuxolimab in advanced cancers. Study-level background: The patients received ivuxolimab by intravenous route every 2 weeks at 0.01 to 10 mg/kg.

As for this clone: Antigen: not known.

Study-wide findings and caveats: Among T cells, CD8+ cells averaged more expanded clones than CD4+ cells.

Libraries were prepared by immunoSEQ multiplex PCR; TCRdb keeps only in-frame clonotypes and omits some of them. In the table there are 80,000 or so clones, approximately 92% of which are singletons. A history of autoimmune disease or systemic immunosuppression excluded patients. Sampling times: baseline, cycle 4 day 1, cycle 7 day 1. The sequence was collected from an adult with an advanced solid tumor such as melanoma, head and neck, liver or kidney cancer. This sample comprised CD4+ or CD8+ T cells sorted from blood, obtained in a trial of the OX40 agonist ivuxolimab.

In DNA, the CDR3 is TGTGCCAGCAGCGGGGGGACCGCCCAACTTAATCAGCCCCAGCATTTT. As protein: CASSGGTAQLNQPQHF. This sequence joins TRBV5-5 and TRBJ1-5, with a weak D call TRBD1 (5 bases). Germline-derived CDR1 and CDR2 are SGHKS and YYEKEE (reference sequence). V shed 4 bases and J shed 4 bases, with 18 bases lying between them. The CDR3 consists of 16 residues.